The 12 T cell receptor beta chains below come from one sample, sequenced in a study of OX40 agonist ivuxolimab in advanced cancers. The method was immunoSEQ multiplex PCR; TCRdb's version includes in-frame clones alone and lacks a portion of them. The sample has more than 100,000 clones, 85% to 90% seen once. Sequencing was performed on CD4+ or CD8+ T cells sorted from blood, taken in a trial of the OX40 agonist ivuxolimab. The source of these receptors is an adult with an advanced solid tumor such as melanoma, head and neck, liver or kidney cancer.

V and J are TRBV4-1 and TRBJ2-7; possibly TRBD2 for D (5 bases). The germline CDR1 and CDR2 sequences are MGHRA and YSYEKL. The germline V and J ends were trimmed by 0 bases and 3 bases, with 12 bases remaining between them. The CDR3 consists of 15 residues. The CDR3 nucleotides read TGCGCCAGCAGCCAAGAGCCGGGGTACATCTACGAGCAGTACTTC. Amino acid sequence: CASSQEPGYIYEQYF.

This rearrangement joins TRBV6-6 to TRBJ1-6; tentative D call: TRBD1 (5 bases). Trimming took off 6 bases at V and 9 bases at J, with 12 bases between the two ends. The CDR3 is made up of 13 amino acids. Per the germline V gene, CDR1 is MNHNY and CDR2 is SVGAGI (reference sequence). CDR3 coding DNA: TGTGCCAGCAGGATACAGGCCGGTTCACCCCTCCACTTT. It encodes CASRIQAGSPLHF.

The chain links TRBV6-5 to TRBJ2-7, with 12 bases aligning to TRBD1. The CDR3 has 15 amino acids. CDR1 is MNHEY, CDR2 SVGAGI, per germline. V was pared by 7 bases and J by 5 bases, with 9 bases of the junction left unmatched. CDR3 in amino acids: CASTGAGQGADEQYF. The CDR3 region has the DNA TGTGCCAGCACCGGCGCGGGACAGGGGGCTGACGAGCAGTACTTC.

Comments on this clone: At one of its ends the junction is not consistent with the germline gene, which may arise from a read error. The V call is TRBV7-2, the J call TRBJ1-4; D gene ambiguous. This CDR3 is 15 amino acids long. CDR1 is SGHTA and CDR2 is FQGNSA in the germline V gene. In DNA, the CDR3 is TGTGCCAGCAGCTTACTGACAAGCACAAATGAAAAGCTGTTTTTT. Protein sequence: CASSLLTSTNEKLFF.

CDR3 coding DNA: TGTGCCAGCAGCTTAGACGGGTCAGGGGGCCTCCAGCCCCAGCATTTT. It is translated as CASSLDGSGGLQPQHF. The genes are TRBV7-2 and TRBJ1-5, with 8 bases lining up with TRBD1. V shed 1 base and J 7 bases; nucleotides not matched to a gene: 9. The CDR3 runs 16 residues. CDR1 is SGHTA, CDR2 FQGNSA, per germline.

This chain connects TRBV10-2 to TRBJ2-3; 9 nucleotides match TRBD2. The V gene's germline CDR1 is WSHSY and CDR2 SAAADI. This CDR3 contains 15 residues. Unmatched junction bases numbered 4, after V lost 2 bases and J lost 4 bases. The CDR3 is CASSEAGGRSDTQYF. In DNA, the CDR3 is TGCGCCAGCAGTGAGGCGGGGGGGCGATCAGATACGCAGTATTTT.

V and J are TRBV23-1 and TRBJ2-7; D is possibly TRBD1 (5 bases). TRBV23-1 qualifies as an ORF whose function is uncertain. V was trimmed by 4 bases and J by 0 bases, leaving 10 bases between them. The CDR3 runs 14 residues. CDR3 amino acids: CASSRDRISYEQYF. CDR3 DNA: TGCGCCAGCAGTCGAGACAGAATCTCCTACGAGCAGTACTTC.

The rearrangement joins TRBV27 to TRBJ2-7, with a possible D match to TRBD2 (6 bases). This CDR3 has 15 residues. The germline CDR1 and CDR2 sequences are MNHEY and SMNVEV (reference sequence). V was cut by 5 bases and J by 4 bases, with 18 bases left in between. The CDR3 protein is CASSPDTTRGYEQYF. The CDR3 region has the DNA TGTGCCAGCAGTCCCGATACTACGCGGGGTTACGAGCAGTACTTC.

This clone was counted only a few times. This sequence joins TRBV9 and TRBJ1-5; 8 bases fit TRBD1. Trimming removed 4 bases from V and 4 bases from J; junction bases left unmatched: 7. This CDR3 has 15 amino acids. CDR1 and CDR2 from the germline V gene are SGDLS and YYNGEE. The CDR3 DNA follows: TGTGCCAGCAGCTTATGGGGACAGGATAATCAGCCCCAGCATTTT. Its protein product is CASSLWGQDNQPQHF. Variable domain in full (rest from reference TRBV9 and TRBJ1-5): DSGVTQTPKHLITATGQRVTLRCSPRSGDLSVYWYQQSLDQGLQFLIQYYNGEERAKGNILERFSAQQFPDLHSELNLSSLELGDSALYFCASSLWGQDNQPQHFGDGTRLSIL.

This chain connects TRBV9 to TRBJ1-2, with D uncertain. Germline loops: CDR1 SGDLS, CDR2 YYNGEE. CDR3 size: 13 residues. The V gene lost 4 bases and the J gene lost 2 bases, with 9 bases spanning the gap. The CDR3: CASSIRENYGYTF. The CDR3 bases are TGTGCCAGCAGCATCCGGGAGAACTATGGCTACACCTTC.

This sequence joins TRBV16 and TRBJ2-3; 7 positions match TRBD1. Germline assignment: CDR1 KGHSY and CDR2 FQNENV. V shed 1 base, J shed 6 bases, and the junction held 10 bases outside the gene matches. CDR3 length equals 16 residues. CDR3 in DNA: TGTGCCAGCAGCCAATTTGGGACAGAAAAAGTGGATACGCAGTATTTT. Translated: CASSQFGTEKVDTQYF.

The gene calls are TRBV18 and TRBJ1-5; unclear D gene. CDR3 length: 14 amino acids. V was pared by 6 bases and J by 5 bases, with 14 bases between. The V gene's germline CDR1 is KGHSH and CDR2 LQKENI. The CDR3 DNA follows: TGTGCCAGCTCCCCCGGAGAGGGAGATCAGCCCCAGCATTTT. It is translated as CASSPGEGDQPQHF.